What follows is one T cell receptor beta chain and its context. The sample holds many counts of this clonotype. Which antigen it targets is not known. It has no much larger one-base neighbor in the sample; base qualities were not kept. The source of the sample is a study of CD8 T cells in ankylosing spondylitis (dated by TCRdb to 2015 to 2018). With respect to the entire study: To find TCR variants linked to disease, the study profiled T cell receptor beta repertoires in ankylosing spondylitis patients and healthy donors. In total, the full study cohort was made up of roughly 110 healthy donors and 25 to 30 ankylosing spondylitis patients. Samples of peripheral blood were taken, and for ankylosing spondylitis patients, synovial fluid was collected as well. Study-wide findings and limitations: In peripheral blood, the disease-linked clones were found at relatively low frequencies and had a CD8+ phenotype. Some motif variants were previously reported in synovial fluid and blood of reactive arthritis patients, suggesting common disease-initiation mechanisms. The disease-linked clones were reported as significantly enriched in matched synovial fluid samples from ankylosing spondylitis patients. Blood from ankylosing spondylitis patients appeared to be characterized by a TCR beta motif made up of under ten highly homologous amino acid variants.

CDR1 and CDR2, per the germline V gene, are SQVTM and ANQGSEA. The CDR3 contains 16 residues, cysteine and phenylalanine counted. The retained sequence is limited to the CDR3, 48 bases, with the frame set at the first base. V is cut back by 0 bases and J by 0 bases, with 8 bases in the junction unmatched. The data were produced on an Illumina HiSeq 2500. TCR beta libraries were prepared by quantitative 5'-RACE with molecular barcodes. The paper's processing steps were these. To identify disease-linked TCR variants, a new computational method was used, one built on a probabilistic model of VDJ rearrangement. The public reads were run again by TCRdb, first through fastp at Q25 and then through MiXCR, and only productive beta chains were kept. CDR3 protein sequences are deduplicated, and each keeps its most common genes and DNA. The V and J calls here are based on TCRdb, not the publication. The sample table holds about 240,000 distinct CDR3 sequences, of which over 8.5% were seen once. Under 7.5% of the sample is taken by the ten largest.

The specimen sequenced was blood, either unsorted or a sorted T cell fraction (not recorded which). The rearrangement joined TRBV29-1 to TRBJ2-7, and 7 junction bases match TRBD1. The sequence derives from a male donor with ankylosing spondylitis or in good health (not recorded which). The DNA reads TGCAGCGTTGAAGATTCCGTGACAGGGATCTCCTACGAGCAGTACTTC. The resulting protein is CSVEDSVTGISYEQYF.